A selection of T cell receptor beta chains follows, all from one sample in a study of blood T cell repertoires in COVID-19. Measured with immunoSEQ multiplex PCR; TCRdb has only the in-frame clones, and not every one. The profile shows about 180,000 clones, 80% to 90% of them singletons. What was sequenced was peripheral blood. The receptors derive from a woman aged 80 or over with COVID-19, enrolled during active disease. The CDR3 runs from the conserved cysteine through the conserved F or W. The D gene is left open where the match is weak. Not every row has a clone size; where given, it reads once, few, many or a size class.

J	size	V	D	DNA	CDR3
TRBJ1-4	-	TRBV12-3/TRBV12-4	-	TGTGCCAGCAGTTCCTCAAGGGGAAAACTGTTTTTT	CASSSSRGKLFF
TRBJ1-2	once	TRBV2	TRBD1	TGTGCCAGCAGTAAGACAGGGGGGAATTGGGGCTACACCTTC	CASSKTGGNWGYTF
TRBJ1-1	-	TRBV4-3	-	TGCGCCAGCAGCCAAGATATGCGGGTTTCCACTGAAGCTTTCTTT	CASSQDMRVSTEAFF
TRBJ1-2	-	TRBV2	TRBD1	TGTGCCAGCCGCCGGGACAGGGGTCGTTCGGGCTACACCTTC	CASRRDRGRSGYTF
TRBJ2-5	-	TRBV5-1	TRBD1	TGCGCCAGCAGTTTGGTGACAGGGGGCTGGGAGACCCAGTACTTC	CASSLVTGGWETQYF
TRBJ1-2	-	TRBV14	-	TGTGCCAGCAGCCAAGTCCGGGAGCCCGTTGGCTACACCTTC	CASSQVREPVGYTF
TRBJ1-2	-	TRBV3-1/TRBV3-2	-	TGTGCCAGCAGCCAAGTCGGTTATGGCTACACCTTC	CASSQVGYGYTF
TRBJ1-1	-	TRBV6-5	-	TGTGCCAGCAGTTACTCGCCGGAGGGGAACACTGAAGCTTTCTTT	CASSYSPEGNTEAFF
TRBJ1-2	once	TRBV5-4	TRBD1	TGTGCCAGCAGCTTGGATGGGACAGGCAACTATGGCTACACCTTC	CASSLDGTGNYGYTF
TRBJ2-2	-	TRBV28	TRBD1	TGTGCCAGCAGTTTCCCGGACAGGGGGATTCTCGGGGAGCTGTTTTTT	CASSFPDRGILGELFF
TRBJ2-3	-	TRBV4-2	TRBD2	TGTGCCAGCAGCCAAGATATCCTAGCGGGGCCGACAGATACGCAGTATTTT	CASSQDILAGPTDTQYF
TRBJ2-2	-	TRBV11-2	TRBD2	TGTGCCAGCAGCCACGGGGGGGCCTTACAGGCCGGGGAGCTGTTTTTT	CASSHGGALQAGELFF
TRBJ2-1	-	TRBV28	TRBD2	TGTGCCAGCAGTTTAGCGGCGGGAGGAGCTAATGAGCAGTTCTTC	CASSLAAGGANEQFF
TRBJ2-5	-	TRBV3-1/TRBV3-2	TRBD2	TGTGCCAGCAGCCATGGCCCCGGGGGGGAGACCCAGTACTTC	CASSHGPGGETQYF
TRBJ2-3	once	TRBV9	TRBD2	TGTGCCAGCAGCGTAGGCGGGGGGGCGGACACAGATACGCAGTATTTT	CASSVGGGADTDTQYF
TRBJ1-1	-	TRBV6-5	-	TGTGCCAGCAGAGCCGGGTCCCAATCCACTGAAGCTTTCTTT	CASRAGSQSTEAFF
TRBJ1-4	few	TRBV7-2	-	TGTGCCAGCAGCTTACAGGTTTCTAATGAAAAACTGTTTTTT	CASSLQVSNEKLFF
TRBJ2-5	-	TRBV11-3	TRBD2	TGTGCCAGCAGCTTGGGCCAGGGAGGGGAGACCCAGTACTTC	CASSLGQGGETQYF
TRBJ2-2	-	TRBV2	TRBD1	TGTGCCAGCAGCGTTCGGGACAGGGGGCCCCCCGGGGAGCTGTTTTTT	CASSVRDRGPPGELFF
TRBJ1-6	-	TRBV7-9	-	TGTGCCAGCAGCTTAGAAGAGTTGGTACCCCTCCACTTT	CASSLEELVPLHF
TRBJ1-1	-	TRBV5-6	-	TGTGCCAGCAGCTTGATCCAGGGAAGGTGGAACACTGAAGCTTTCTTT	CASSLIQGRWNTEAFF
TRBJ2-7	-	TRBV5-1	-	TGCGCCAGCAGCTTGAACTATGGCGAGCAGTACTTC	CASSLNYGEQYF
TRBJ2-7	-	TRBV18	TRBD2	TGTGCCAGCTCATGGACTAGCGGGAGGGCCAGACCGCGCTACGAGCAGTACTTC	CASSWTSGRARPRYEQYF
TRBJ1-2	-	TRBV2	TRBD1	TGTGCCAGCAGCCCTAGGACAGGCGGCTACACCTTC	CASSPRTGGYTF
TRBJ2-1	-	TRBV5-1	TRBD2	TGCGCCAGCAGCCCTAGCGGCCGTTCCACAGGTGAGCAGTTCTTC	CASSPSGRSTGEQFF
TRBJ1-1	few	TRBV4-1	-	TGCGCCAGCAGCCCCGGGGGGGGTGCGAACACTGAAGCTTTCTTT	CASSPGGGANTEAFF
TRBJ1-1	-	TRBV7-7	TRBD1	TGTGCTAGCAGCTCGGGACAGGCGAACACTGAAGCTTTCTTT	CASSSGQANTEAFF
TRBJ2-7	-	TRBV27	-	TGTGCCAGCAGTCGACTAGTCTTCTGGGAGCAGTACTTC	CASSRLVFWEQYF